This TCR beta chain was captured in a study of Tregs in tolerant kidney transplant recipients. Some clones are missing from TCRdb's copy, which holds only in-frame ones; the method was immunoSEQ multiplex PCR. Here the sample spans roughly 250,000 clones, about 86% being singletons. CDR3 size: 15 residues. Per germline, CDR1 SEHNR and CDR2 FQNEAQ (reference sequence). V shed 5 bases and J shed 0 bases, with 11 bases lying between them. This clonotype originated in a human donor in good health. Sequencing was done on a sample of CD4+ T cells from blood. The chain is built from TRBV7-9 and TRBJ1-3; TRBD1 is a possible D gene (5 bases). CDR3 bases: TGTGCCAGCAGCCTAAAGGGGATCTCTGGAAACACCATATATTTT. This gives the protein CASSLKGISGNTIYF.